This TCR beta chain is from a study of shared T cell receptors in the human thymus. V lost 5 bases to trimming and J lost 2 bases, with 16 bases between them. This CDR3 is built from 16 residues. Per germline, CDR1 MDHEN and CDR2 SYDVKM. Sequencing was performed with immunoSEQ multiplex PCR; in TCRdb, only in-frame clones are kept and a portion is missing. The repertoire holds 700,000 to 750,000 clones, approximately 85% seen once, with around 0.01% in the top ten. The same data also went into a second study, on human thymus T cells. From that paper: Donors were healthy Finnish infants having corrective surgery for congenital heart defects. Thymic resections from corrective heart surgery supplied the tissue. Related research has reported that thymic repertoires overlap highly among unrelated individuals.

This receptor was obtained from a girl under two years old with a congenital heart defect. The chain recombines TRBV28 with TRBJ1-5, with D perhaps TRBD1 (6 bases). The material sequenced was thymocytes. In DNA form, the CDR3 reads TGTGCCAGCAGTCCGTGGCGGCGGACAGGCAATCAGCCCCAGCATTTT. Protein: CASSPWRRTGNQPQHF.